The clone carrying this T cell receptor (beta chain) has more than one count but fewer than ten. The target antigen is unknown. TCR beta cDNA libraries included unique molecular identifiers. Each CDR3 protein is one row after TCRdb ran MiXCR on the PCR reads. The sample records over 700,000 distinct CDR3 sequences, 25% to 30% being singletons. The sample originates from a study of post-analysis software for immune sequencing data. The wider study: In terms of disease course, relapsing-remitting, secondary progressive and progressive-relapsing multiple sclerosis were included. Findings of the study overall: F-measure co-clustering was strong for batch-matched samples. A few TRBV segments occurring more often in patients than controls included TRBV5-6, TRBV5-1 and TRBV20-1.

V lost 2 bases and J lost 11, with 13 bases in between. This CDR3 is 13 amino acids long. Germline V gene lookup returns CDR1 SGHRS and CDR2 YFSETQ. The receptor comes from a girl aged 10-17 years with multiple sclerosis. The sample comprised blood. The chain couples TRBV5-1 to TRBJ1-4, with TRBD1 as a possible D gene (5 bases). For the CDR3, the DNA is TGCGCCAGCAGCTTCTCTACGGGGGGGAAACTGTTTTTT. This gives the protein CASSFSTGGKLFF.